This T cell receptor beta chain was recorded in a study of OX40 agonist ivuxolimab in advanced cancers. At the level of the study: Earlier anti-PD-1, anti-PD-L1 or anti-CTLA-4 therapy was permitted; 40% had received some. Study results and caveats: Expanded clones tended on average to be more numerous among CD8+ T cells than CD4+. Circulating CD4+ and CD8+ T cells showed clonal expansion by week 6 at 0.1 to 3.0 mg/kg.

This table comes from immunoSEQ multiplex PCR, and its TCRdb copy is limited to in-frame clones, with some not included. This sample yields 25,000 to 30,000 clones, of which 84% are seen a single time; about 18% belongs to the top ten. Per germline, CDR1 SSHAT and CDR2 FNYEAQ (reference sequence). The CDR3 runs to 15 residues. About this clone: Its specificity is unknown. A junction boundary mismatches the germline segment, possibly from a read error.

Patients were excluded for autoimmune disease history or systemic immunosuppression. The TCR comes from an adult with an advanced solid tumor such as melanoma, head and neck, liver or kidney cancer. The chain is built from TRBV7-7 and TRBJ2-1; no clear D. Sequenced material: CD4+ or CD8+ T cells sorted from blood, taken in a trial of the OX40 agonist ivuxolimab. The CDR3 loop reads CASSLSVSSYNEQFF. The CDR3 DNA is TGTGCTAGCAGCTTATCGGTTAGCTCCTACAATGAGCAGTTCTTC.